The rows below give T cell receptor beta chains drawn from one sample of a study of cytomegalovirus exposure and HLA in healthy donors. TCRdb's table, derived via immunoSEQ multiplex PCR, lists solely in-frame clones and lacks some. The sample has roughly 80,000 clones, about 60% seen once. What was sequenced was PBMCs. These receptors all stem from a man aged 25-40 years in good health and CMV-seropositive. Each CDR3 is given with its conserved first and last residue. D genes are given only for firm matches. Expanded clones get a size class; other rows say once, few or many, or leave the size out.

>TRBV27|TRBJ2-7|-|-
TGTGCCAGCAGTAGCTCCGGAGGGGACAGTCCTCTGGTCTCCTACGAGCAGTACTTC
CASSSSGGDSPLVSYEQYF
>TRBV5-1|TRBJ2-1|TRBD1|-
TGCGCCAGCAGCTTGAGGGACAGGGAGTACAATGAGCAGTTCTTC
CASSLRDREYNEQFF
>TRBV27|TRBJ2-3|TRBD1|few
TGTGCCAGCTGCAGCCTCACAGGGGCAGATACGCAGTATTTT
CASCSLTGADTQYF
>TRBV2|TRBJ2-7|-|-
TGTGCCAGCAGTGACACCGGGGAGCAGTACTTC
CASSDTGEQYF
>TRBV30|TRBJ1-1|-|-
TGTGCCTGGGTGGGGACATTGAACACTGAAGCTTTCTTT
CAWVGTLNTEAFF
>TRBV4-2|TRBJ2-3|TRBD2|-
TGTGCCAGTGGGTTAGCGGGGGCCTCTAGCACAGATACGCAGTATTTT
CASGLAGASSTDTQYF
>TRBV15|TRBJ1-5|-|once
TGTGCCACCAGCAGGGATCGGGTTAGCAATCAGCCCCAGCATTTT
CATSRDRVSNQPQHF
>TRBV19|TRBJ2-2|-|-
TGTGCCAGTACCCCGGGACACGGAAACACCGGGGAGCTGTTTTTT
CASTPGHGNTGELFF
>TRBV15|TRBJ1-3|-|-
TGTGCCACCAGCTCGGGAGGAAACACCATATATTTT
CATSSGGNTIYF
>TRBV10-2|TRBJ1-2|TRBD1|-
TGCGCCAGCAGCCCCCCCGGGACAGATTATGGCTACACCTTC
CASSPPGTDYGYTF
>TRBV28|TRBJ1-5|-|once
TGTGCCAGCAACAGGGATAGCAATCAGCCCCAGCATTTT
CASNRDSNQPQHF